The 22 T cell receptor beta chains presented below share a single source sample, sequenced in a study of blood T cell repertoires in COVID-19 (dated by TCRdb to the early 2020s). Library construction relied on the immunoSEQ multiplex PCR assay. TCRdb re-hosts the immuneACCESS table, in-frame sequences only. Its copies lack some clones; in the studies checked, an unresolved V gene accounts for under half of them, and the cause for the rest is not known. The sample has 380,000 or so clones on record, around nine tenths of them singletons. The top ten clonotypes cover more than 0.9% of the sample. Sequencing was done on a sample of PBMCs or T cells enriched from blood (not recorded which). The receptors stem from a woman under 40 with acute COVID-19.

The chain is built from TRBV6-1 and TRBJ2-7; 7 positions agree with TRBD2. The CDR3 runs to 13 residues. CDR1 and CDR2 (germline): MNHNS, SASEGT. V was clipped by 3 bases and J by 6 bases; unmatched bases: 5. The CDR3 bases are TGTGCCAGCAGTGACAGGGAGGGATCCGAGCAGTACTTC. It translates to CASSDREGSEQYF.

The genes are TRBV9 and TRBJ2-3; 8 nucleotides line up with TRBD2. Germline lookup yields CDR1 SGDLS and CDR2 YYNGEE. Trimming at V came to 4 bases and at J to 5 bases, leaving 9 bases not matched to a gene. This CDR3 is built from 15 residues. CDR3 nucleotides: TGTGCCAGCAGCCAGGCCCGGGGGGGCCAAGATACGCAGTATTTT. Translated: CASSQARGGQDTQYF.

Here the CDR3 DNA reads TGCGCCAGCAATAATCGCCCCTCGGGGAGCACAGATACGCAGTATTTT. It is translated as CASNNRPSGSTDTQYF. This chain links TRBV5-1 with TRBJ2-3; TRBD2 is a possible D gene (5 bases). This CDR3 has 16 residues. Germline-derived CDR1 and CDR2 are SGHRS and YFSETQ. Deletions cut 6 bases from V and 0 bases from J, with 17 bases between.

This chain connects TRBV5-1 to TRBJ2-5, with 7 bases aligning to TRBD1. Germline lookup yields CDR1 SGHRS and CDR2 YFSETQ. This CDR3 spans 16 amino acids. Losses at the gene ends were 5 bases for V and 5 bases for J; bases not matched to a gene: 15. CDR3 loop: CASRGRWTGRHETQYF. CDR3 nucleotide sequence: TGCGCCAGCAGGGGAAGATGGACAGGCCGGCACGAGACCCAGTACTTC.

The chain uses TRBV5-1 and TRBJ1-4, with D possibly matching TRBD1 (5 bases). The CDR3 covers 15 residues. The V gene's germline CDR1 is SGHRS and CDR2 YFSETQ. V was clipped by 0 bases and J by 4 bases, with 10 bases between them. The CDR3, as DNA: TGCGCCAGCAGCTTGGAAGGGGCTAGTAATGAAAAACTGTTTTTT. This sequence encodes CASSLEGASNEKLFF.

This clone was seen once. The rearrangement links TRBV7-9 to TRBJ1-5; no firm D call. V lost 3 bases, J lost 0 bases, and 6 bases lay in between. Germline loops: CDR1 SEHNR, CDR2 FQNEAQ (reference sequence). The CDR3 loop spans 14 amino acids. Here the CDR3 DNA reads TGTGCCAGCAGCTTGAGAGATAGCAATCAGCCCCAGCATTTT. Protein sequence: CASSLRDSNQPQHF.

The chain is built from TRBV9 and TRBJ2-2; 7 bases align to TRBD1. CDR1 is SGDLS and CDR2 is YYNGEE in the germline V gene. Trimming at V came to 6 bases and at J to 8 bases, leaving 13 bases not matched to a gene. This CDR3 contains 15 residues. The CDR3 sequence is CASTSSGGKAGELFF. The CDR3 region has the DNA TGTGCCAGCACGTCCTCAGGGGGTAAAGCGGGGGAGCTGTTTTTT.

CDR3 sequence (DNA): TGCGCCAGCAGCACCGGACGGAGGAACTCACCCCTCCACTTT. This codes for CASSTGRRNSPLHF. The chain combines TRBV5-1 with TRBJ1-6; D not certain. V was pared by 4 bases and J by 10 bases, with 15 bases between. The CDR3 consists of 14 residues. In germline, CDR1 is SGHRS, CDR2 YFSETQ.

The chain uses TRBV20-1 and TRBJ1-1; tentative D call: TRBD1 (5 bases). This CDR3 has 11 amino acids. Trimming pared 6 bases from V and 7 bases from J, leaving 12 bases between. Germline V lookup: CDR1 DFQATT, CDR2 SNEGSKA (reference sequence). CDR3 nucleotide sequence: TGCAGTGCCTTCGGACACGTTGAAGCTTTCTTT. Translation gives CSAFGHVEAFF.

The rearrangement links TRBV5-1 to TRBJ1-3; 7 bases are shared with TRBD1. Germline CDR1 is SGHRS and CDR2 is YFSETQ. The CDR3 has 14 amino acids. With V trimmed by 0 bases and J by 7 bases, 4 bases remained unmatched. The CDR3 sequence: CASSLEQGSNTIYF. CDR3 nucleotides: TGCGCCAGCAGCTTGGAACAGGGGAGTAACACCATATATTTT.

This clone occurred a few times. The CDR3 coding sequence is TGTGCCAGCAGGGGCCCCGGGTATAGCGGGGGGATGGCAGATACGCAGTATTTT. Encoded protein: CASRGPGYSGGMADTQYF. The V and J genes are TRBV2 and TRBJ2-3; 10 bases line up with TRBD2. J was trimmed by 4 bases and V by 6 bases; bases with no gene match: 16. Germline V lookup: CDR1 SNHLY, CDR2 FYNNEI. The CDR3 is made up of 18 amino acids. The variable domain in full, with the rest retrieved from reference TRBV2 and TRBJ2-3, is EPEVTQTPSHQVTQMGQEVILRCVPISNHLYFYWYRQILGQKVEFLVSFYNNEISEKSEIFDDQFSVERPDGSNFTLKIRSTKLEDSAMYFCASRGPGYSGGMADTQYFGPGTRLTVL.

This sequence joins TRBV3-1 (or the pseudogene TRBV3-2) and TRBJ2-3; TRBD2 matches 11 bases. V lost 4 bases to trimming and J lost 7 bases; unmatched junction nucleotides: 7. This CDR3 contains 15 residues. CDR1 LGHDT and CDR2 YNNKEL come from the germline V gene (reference sequence). CDR3 DNA: TGTGCCAGCAGCCTTGCCGGGACTAGCGGTTATACGCAGTATTTT. Residues: CASSLAGTSGYTQYF.

This chain connects TRBV3-1 (or the pseudogene TRBV3-2) to TRBJ2-3, with TRBD2 as a possible D gene (5 bases). V lost 3 bases and J lost 6, with 13 bases in between. The germline V gene encodes CDR1 LGHDT and CDR2 YNNKEL (reference sequence). CDR3 length: 14 residues. CDR3 nucleotides: TGTGCCAGCAGCCAGCAGGACTTGTCGGATACGCAGTATTTT. Amino acids: CASSQQDLSDTQYF.

Turning to this clone: An end of the junction does not agree with germline; a read error may underlie this. CDR3 sequence reads: CALRKGQVILF. CDR3 DNA: TGTGCCCTTAGGAAGGGACAGGTCATTCTCTTC. The chain combines TRBV14 with TRBJ2-7, with 8 bases fitting TRBD1. CDR1 and CDR2 from the germline V gene are SGHDN and FVKESK. The CDR3 totals 11 residues.

The J gene is TRBJ2-7, the V gene TRBV12-3 or TRBV12-4; 9 bases match TRBD1. With 6 bases clipped from V and 3 bases from J, the junction kept 3 bases outside the gene matches. The CDR3 runs to 13 residues. Here the CDR3 DNA reads TGTGCCAGCAGGGCGACAGGGGGCTACGAGCAGTACTTC. It translates to CASRATGGYEQYF.

This sequence joins TRBV5-1 and TRBJ2-7; the match to TRBD1 covers 8 bases. V trimming: 0 bases; J trimming: 4 bases; junction bases outside the gene matches: 6. The CDR3 consists of 15 residues. Germline V CDR1 and CDR2: SGHRS, YFSETQ. The CDR3 is CASSLAGTGGYEQYF. CDR3 coding DNA: TGCGCCAGCAGCTTGGCCGGGACAGGAGGATACGAGCAGTACTTC.

The chain links TRBV7-2 to TRBJ1-3, with 7 positions matching TRBD1. CDR1 SGHTA and CDR2 FQGNSA come from the germline V gene. This CDR3 region has 15 residues. The trim removed 6 bases at V and 2 bases at J, leaving 7 bases unmatched. CDR3 DNA sequence: TGTGCCAGCAGACGACAGGGAACTGCTGGAAACACCATATATTTT. This encodes CASRRQGTAGNTIYF. Looking up the rest from reference TRBV7-2 and TRBJ1-3 gives the full variable domain: GAGVSQSPSNKVTEKGKDVELRCDPISGHTALYWYRQSLGQGLEFLIYFQGNSAPDKSGLPSDRFSAERTGGSVSTLTIQRTQQEDSAVYLCASRRQGTAGNTIYFGEGSWLTVV.

The V gene is TRBV7-3, the J gene TRBJ1-1; 7 bases fit TRBD1. Germline V gene data show CDR1 as SGHTA and CDR2 as FQGTGA. CDR3 length: 15 residues. Unmatched junction bases numbered 12, after V lost 5 bases and J lost 6 bases. This CDR3 reads CASSRQGRGNAEAFF. The CDR3 DNA is TGTGCCAGCAGCCGACAGGGCAGGGGCAACGCTGAAGCTTTCTTT. The full variable domain, its missing parts supplied by reference TRBV7-3 and TRBJ1-1, is GAGVSQTPSNKVTEKGKYVELRCDPISGHTALYWYRQSLGQGPEFLIYFQGTGAADDSGLPNDRFFAVRPEGSVSTLKIQRTERGDSAVYLCASSRQGRGNAEAFFGQGTRLTVV.

The chain is built from TRBV11-3 and TRBJ2-4; 8 nucleotides agree with TRBD1. The CDR3 is 14 residues long. V lost 5 bases and J lost 15; bases outside the gene matches: 15. The germline V gene encodes CDR1 SGHNT and CDR2 YENEEA. DNA of the CDR3: TGTGCCAGCAGCCCAGAAGACAGGGGAGATGAGGGGTACTTC. Translation: CASSPEDRGDEGYF.

This clone was recorded once. One end of the junction fails to match germline, which may point to a read error. The CDR3 protein is CASSLETGQVRKNF. CDR3 bases: TGTGCCAGCAGCTTAGAGACGGGACAGGTCCGGAAAAACTTC. V is TRBV7-2 and J is TRBJ1-2; TRBD1 agrees at 8 bases. The germline gives CDR1 SGHTA, CDR2 FQGNSA. The CDR3 contains 14 residues.

The rearrangement joins TRBV2 to TRBJ1-4; D perhaps matches TRBD1 (5 bases). Trimming took off 6 bases at V and 6 bases at J, with 14 bases between the two ends. This CDR3 spans 14 amino acids. Germline V lookup: CDR1 SNHLY, CDR2 FYNNEI. CDR3 amino acids: CASRDFGGYEKLFF. Here the CDR3 DNA reads TGTGCCAGCAGAGACTTCGGGGGGTATGAAAAACTGTTTTTT.

The chain links TRBV4-1 to TRBJ2-3; TRBD2 aligns across 7 bases. Germline CDR1 and CDR2: MGHRA and YSYEKL. This CDR3 has 16 residues. The V and J ends lost 1 base and 1 base, in that order; junction bases with no gene match: 5. This CDR3 reads CASSQGPAGGTDTQYF. The CDR3 nucleotides read TGCGCCAGCAGCCAAGGCCCCGCGGGGGGCACAGATACGCAGTATTTT.